What follows describes a single T cell receptor beta chain. Its specificity is unknown. The protocol was immunoSEQ multiplex PCR, while the TCRdb copy is restricted to in-frame clones and leaves out a portion. The sample has some 90,000 clones, 70% to 90% seen once. Germline V gene lookup returns CDR1 GTSNPN and CDR2 SVGIG (reference sequence). The trim removed 0 bases at V and 7 bases at J, leaving 8 bases unmatched. There are 15 residues in the CDR3. This specimen belongs to a study of T cell responses to AZD1222 COVID-19 vaccine. Study results and caveats: The study sampled repertoires only after the peak T cell response.

This specimen was peripheral blood, taken on day 0 of AZD1222 vaccination. The rearrangement uses TRBV30 and TRBJ1-5; 8 nucleotides line up with TRBD1. This clonotype was obtained from an adult in good health. CDR3 residues: CAWSVGQGAGQPQHF. The CDR3 bases are TGTGCCTGGAGTGTGGGGCAGGGGGCTGGGCAGCCCCAGCATTTT.